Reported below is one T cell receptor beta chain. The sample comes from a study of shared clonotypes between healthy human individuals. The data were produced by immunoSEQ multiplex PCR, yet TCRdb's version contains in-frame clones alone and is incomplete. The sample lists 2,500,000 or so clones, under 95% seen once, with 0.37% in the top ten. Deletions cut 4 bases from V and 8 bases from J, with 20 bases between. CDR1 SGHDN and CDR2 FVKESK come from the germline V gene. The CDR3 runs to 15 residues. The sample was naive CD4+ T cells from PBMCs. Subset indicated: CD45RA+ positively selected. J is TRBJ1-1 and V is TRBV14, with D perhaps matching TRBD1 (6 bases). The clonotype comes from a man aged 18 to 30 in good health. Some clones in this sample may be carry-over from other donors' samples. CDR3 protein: CASSPGAGGAVEAFF. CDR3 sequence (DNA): TGTGCCAGCAGCCCCGGCGCGGGGGGGGCTGTAGAAGCTTTCTTT.